These 13 T cell receptor beta chains were sequenced from one sample in a study of human T cells and chemical hapten exposure (dated by TCRdb to about 2021). The library was built by means of RACE. Sequencing was performed on a NextSeq 500. TCRdb reworked the public reads: Q25 trimming with fastp, MiXCR clone assembly, productive beta chains retained. A single entry per CDR3 protein holds the most common genes and DNA from its merged rows. This sample gives roughly 250,000 distinct CDR3 sequences in total; about 8.1% of them show up just once. 2.3% of the sample belongs to the ten largest clones. Sample time point, as interpreted from the label and publication: pre-sensitization, week 0. The treatment or condition label on this specimen signifies: therapeutic diphenylcyclopropenone sensitization with weekly scalp DPC. The sequences come from whole blood, collected in connection with sensitization to the hapten diphenylcyclopropenone (DPC). These receptors all stem from a woman aged 40 to 50 with alopecia areata. Some clones in this sample may be carry-over from other donors' samples.

This chain connects TRBV20-1 to TRBJ1-6; no definite D call. CDR1 DFQATT and CDR2 SNEGSKA come from the germline V gene (reference sequence). This CDR3 has 13 residues. The V and J ends lost 3 bases and 8 bases respectively, with 11 bases between them. CDR3 nucleotide sequence: TGCAGTGCTAGTGGTAGCGGGCATTCACCCCTCCACTTT. Residues: CSASGSGHSPLHF.

The V call is TRBV20-1, the J call TRBJ2-7; TRBD2 agrees at 8 bases. The CDR3 runs to 15 residues. Trimming removed 3 bases from V and 5 bases from J; junction bases left unmatched: 12. Germline CDR1 and CDR2: DFQATT and SNEGSKA (reference sequence). CDR3 protein: CSARRASGFPHEQYF. The CDR3 DNA reads as TGCAGTGCTAGGCGGGCTAGCGGGTTTCCCCACGAGCAGTACTTC.

The J gene is TRBJ2-1, the V gene TRBV20-1; D not certain. Per germline, CDR1 DFQATT and CDR2 SNEGSKA (reference sequence). The CDR3 runs to 14 residues. Trimming shortened V by 3 bases and J by 4 bases, and 13 bases separated the two germline ends. CDR3 in amino acids: CSASPPDNYNEQFF. CDR3 DNA: TGCAGTGCTAGTCCACCCGACAATTACAATGAGCAGTTCTTC.

This clonotype was recorded many times. CDR3 sequence reads: CASSQGLAGETGELFF. The CDR3 bases are TGTGCCAGCAGCCAAGGGCTAGCGGGAGAAACCGGGGAGCTGTTTTTT. The J gene is TRBJ2-2, the V gene TRBV4-2, with 10 bases aligning to TRBD2. Trimming took 1 base from V and 5 from J; bases not matched to a gene: 4. The CDR3 covers 16 residues. The V gene's germline CDR1 is LGHNA and CDR2 YNFKEQ.

V usage is TRBV4-3 and J usage is TRBJ2-7, with 11 nucleotides matching TRBD1. There are 16 residues in the CDR3. Germline V lookup: CDR1 LGHNA, CDR2 YSLEER. V shed 3 bases, J shed 2 bases, and the junction held 6 bases outside the gene matches. In DNA, the CDR3 is TGCGCCAGCAGCCAGGACAGGGGGCGTGGGGCCTACGAGCAGTACTTC. As protein: CASSQDRGRGAYEQYF.

The chain combines TRBV5-1 with TRBJ2-1; 7 positions agree with TRBD2. Losses at the gene ends were 0 bases for V and 0 bases for J; bases not matched to a gene: 3. From germline, CDR1 is SGHRS and CDR2 YFSETQ. The CDR3 length is 16 residues. The CDR3 is CASSLGAGVSYNEQFF. In nucleotides, the CDR3 is TGCGCCAGCAGCTTGGGGGCGGGAGTCTCCTACAATGAGCAGTTCTTC.

V and J are TRBV9 and TRBJ2-5, with D uncertain. Germline CDR1 is SGDLS and CDR2 is YYNGEE. V was shortened by 4 bases and J by 5 bases, with 15 bases between the two germline ends. The CDR3 contains 14 residues. CDR3 amino acids: CASSPGTFSETQYF. In DNA form, the CDR3 reads TGTGCCAGCAGCCCGGGCACCTTCTCGGAGACCCAGTACTTC.

For the CDR3, the DNA is TGTGCCAGTAGTGCCGGGACAGGCTATGGCTACACCTTC. This encodes CASSAGTGYGYTF. The chain uses TRBV19 and TRBJ1-2, with TRBD1 matching 8 bases. With V trimmed by 5 bases and J by 4 bases, 3 bases remained unmatched. The CDR3 runs to 13 residues. Germline loops: CDR1 LNHDA, CDR2 SQIVND (reference sequence).

There are many counts of this clonotype. The V call is TRBV4-1, the J call TRBJ2-7, with 7 bases that match TRBD1. CDR1 is MGHRA, CDR2 YSYEKL, per germline. This CDR3 region has 16 residues. J was trimmed by 4 bases and V by 3 bases; bases with no gene match: 12. The CDR3 region is CASSQTVAGGIYEQYF. The CDR3 DNA follows: TGCGCCAGCAGCCAGACCGTAGCAGGGGGTATATACGAGCAGTACTTC.

This clonotype was recorded at least ten times. This chain links TRBV5-1 with TRBJ2-7; no firm D call. CDR3 length: 13 residues. The V gene's germline CDR1 is SGHRS and CDR2 YFSETQ. Deletions cut 0 bases from V and 4 bases from J, with 8 bases between. The CDR3, as DNA: TGCGCCAGCAGCTTGGAGTCGCCATACGAGCAGTACTTC. Translated: CASSLESPYEQYF.

This clonotype was seen a few times. This rearrangement joins TRBV20-1 to TRBJ2-7; no clear D. Trimming shortened V by 0 bases and J by 3 bases, and 15 bases separated the two germline ends. The CDR3 contains 15 residues. Looked up from germline, CDR1 is DFQATT and CDR2 is SNEGSKA (reference sequence). CDR3 DNA sequence: TGCAGTGCTAGAGACCTTGACGGCCACCTCTACGAGCAGTACTTC. It codes for CSARDLDGHLYEQYF.

V gene TRBV24-1 combines with J gene TRBJ2-5; TRBD1 matches at 7 bases. V shed 5 bases and J 5 bases; nucleotides not matched to a gene: 4. The germline V gene has CDR1 KGHDR and CDR2 SFDVKD. CDR3 length equals 13 residues. DNA of the CDR3: TGTGCCACCAGTGGACAGGGTATGGAGACCCAGTACTTC. This translates into CATSGQGMETQYF.

This clonotype was counted ten times or more. The chain employs TRBV7-2 and TRBJ1-1; D gene unclear. Looked up from germline, CDR1 is SGHTA and CDR2 is FQGNSA. V shed 6 bases and J shed 3 bases, with 8 bases lying between them. This CDR3 is built from 12 residues. CDR3 residues: CASRSRYTEAFF. CDR3 DNA sequence: TGTGCCAGCAGGTCCAGGTACACTGAAGCTTTCTTT.